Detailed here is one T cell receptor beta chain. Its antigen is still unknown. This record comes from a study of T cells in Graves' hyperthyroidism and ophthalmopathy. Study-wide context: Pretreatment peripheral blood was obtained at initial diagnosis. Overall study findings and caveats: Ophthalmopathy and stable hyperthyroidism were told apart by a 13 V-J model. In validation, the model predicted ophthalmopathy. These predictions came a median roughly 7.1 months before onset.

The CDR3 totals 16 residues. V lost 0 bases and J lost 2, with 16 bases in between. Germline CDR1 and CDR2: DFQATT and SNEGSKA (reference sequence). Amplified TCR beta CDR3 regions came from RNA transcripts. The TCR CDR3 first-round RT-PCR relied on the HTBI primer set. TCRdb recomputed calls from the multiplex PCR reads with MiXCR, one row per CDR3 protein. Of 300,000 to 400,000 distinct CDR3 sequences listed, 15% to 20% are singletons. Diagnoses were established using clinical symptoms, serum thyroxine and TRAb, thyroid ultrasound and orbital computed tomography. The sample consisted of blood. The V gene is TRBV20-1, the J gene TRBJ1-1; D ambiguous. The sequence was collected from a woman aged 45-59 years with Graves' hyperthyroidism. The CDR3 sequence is CSARDPRLGINTEAFF. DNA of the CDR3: TGCAGTGCTAGAGACCCCCGTTTGGGAATAAACACTGAAGCTTTCTTT.